Shown below are 7 T cell receptor beta chains from a single sample sequenced in a study of shared clonotypes between healthy human individuals. Repertoires were generated with immunoSEQ multiplex PCR, while TCRdb's copy carries only in-frame clones and drops some. The top ten clones hold more than 0.1% of a sample with 2 million or so clones, over 85% of them seen once. Sequenced material: naive CD4+ T cells sorted from blood. The subset: CD45RA+ positively selected. Every receptor here comes from a young man in good health.

Of note for this clone: Other DNA sequences in this specimen translate into the identical CDR3. V is TRBV30 and J is TRBJ2-1; 7 nucleotides agree with TRBD2. The CDR3 is 15 residues long. Looked up from germline, CDR1 is GTSNPN and CDR2 is SVGIG (reference sequence). Trimming took 0 bases from V and 3 from J; bases not matched to a gene: 5. The CDR3 here is CAWSVRLADYNEQFF. CDR3 DNA sequence: TGTGCCTGGAGTGTACGGCTAGCGGACTACAATGAGCAGTTCTTC.

The chain employs TRBV29-1 and TRBJ2-3, with D hard to call. Looked up from germline, CDR1 is SQVTM and CDR2 is ANQGSEA. Trimming removed 4 bases at V and 0 bases at J, with 11 bases between. The CDR3 has 14 amino acids. This CDR3 is CSVADFPSTDTQYF. DNA of the CDR3: TGCAGCGTTGCCGACTTCCCTAGCACAGATACGCAGTATTTT.

DNA for the CDR3: TGCAGCGTTGAAAGGTTCCGGAGAGGGGAGCTGTTTTTT. This sequence encodes CSVERFRRGELFF. The chain links TRBV29-1 to TRBJ2-2; D uncertain. This CDR3 spans 13 amino acids. V lost 2 bases and J lost 8, with 12 bases in between. Germline V gene sequence: CDR1 SQVTM, CDR2 ANQGSEA.

This chain connects TRBV6-1 to TRBJ1-6, with no clear D. CDR3 length: 14 residues. From germline, CDR1 is MNHNS and CDR2 SASEGT. Trimming cost V 1 base and J 6 bases, with 7 bases left between them. CDR3 sequence reads: CASSEGIANSPLHF. The CDR3 nucleotides are TGTGCCAGCAGTGAAGGGATTGCTAATTCACCCCTCCACTTT.

The CDR3 region is CASSYQGANNSPLHF. In DNA form, the CDR3 reads TGTGCCAGCAGTTACCAGGGAGCGAATAATTCACCCCTCCACTTT. V usage is TRBV6-5 and J usage is TRBJ1-6; TRBD1 is a possible D gene (5 bases). This CDR3 comprises 15 residues. V was shortened by 2 bases and J by 5 bases, with 10 bases between the two germline ends. Germline V gene sequence: CDR1 MNHEY, CDR2 SVGAGI.

The chain combines TRBV29-1 with TRBJ2-1, with 9 nucleotides matching TRBD2. Germline V gene data show CDR1 as SQVTM and CDR2 as ANQGSEA. This CDR3 has 15 amino acids. V trimming: 6 bases; J trimming: 9 bases; junction bases outside the gene matches: 15. The CDR3 loop reads CSVTPGLANLGEQFF. CDR3 nucleotides: TGCAGCGTAACTCCGGGACTAGCCAATCTGGGTGAGCAGTTCTTC.

This clone was detected only a few times. The chain recombines TRBV7-2 with TRBJ2-7, with D unresolved. V lost 1 base and J 2 bases, leaving 3 bases between the germline ends. The V gene's germline CDR1 is SGHTA and CDR2 FQGNSA. This CDR3 contains 12 residues. The CDR3 nucleotides are TGTGCCAGCAGCTTAGTTCCCTACGAGCAGTACTTC. This sequence encodes CASSLVPYEQYF.